The next 26 T cell receptor beta chains were all read from a single sample in a study of long-term antiretroviral therapy in people with HIV (dated by TCRdb to between 2021 and 2024). Sequencing of the TRB variable region was done with the immunoSEQ hsTCRB v3.0 assay at survey level resolution. TCRdb mirrors the immuneACCESS table, restricted to in-frame sequences. Some clones are absent from its copies; in checked studies, under half trace to an unresolved V gene, and the reason for the others is unknown. In this sample the table shows 20,000 to 25,000 clones, roughly 77% of which occur a single time. The ten largest clones add up to around 4.8% of the sample. The sequenced sample was unsorted PBMCs, obtained 0.5 years after starting antiretroviral therapy. These receptors were obtained from a woman aged 40 to 55 with HIV.

This chain joins TRBV7-2 and TRBJ2-2; D gene unclear. V was trimmed by 5 bases and J by 6 bases, leaving 10 bases between them. Germline V CDR1 and CDR2: SGHTA, FQGNSA. The CDR3 has 13 amino acids. The CDR3 sequence is CASSQTPAGELFF. DNA of the CDR3: TGTGCCAGCAGCCAAACCCCCGCCGGGGAGCTGTTTTTT. The full variable domain, rest sourced from reference TRBV7-2 and TRBJ2-2, is GAGVSQSPSNKVTEKGKDVELRCDPISGHTALYWYRQSLGQGLEFLIYFQGNSAPDKSGLPSDRFSAERTGGSVSTLTIQRTQQEDSAVYLCASSQTPAGELFFGEGSRLTVL.

This clone was seen only a few times. The chain employs TRBV5-1 and TRBJ1-6, with TRBD1 matching 8 bases. This CDR3 has 15 amino acids. The V gene's germline CDR1 is SGHRS and CDR2 YFSETQ. The J segment lost 8 bases and the V segment lost 4 bases, leaving 8 bases of the junction unmatched. The DNA of the CDR3 is TGCGCCAGCAGCACCGGACAGGGTGGCGATTCACCCCTCCACTTT. Its protein is CASSTGQGGDSPLHF.

The gene calls are TRBV7-9 and TRBJ2-2, with 9 bases aligning to TRBD1. The CDR3 spans 15 residues. Germline V lookup: CDR1 SEHNR, CDR2 FQNEAQ (reference sequence). Losses at the gene ends were 4 bases for V and 1 base for J; bases not matched to a gene: 1. The chain's CDR3 is CASSSGQGNTGELFF. CDR3 in DNA: TGTGCCAGCAGCTCGGGACAGGGGAACACCGGGGAGCTGTTTTTT.

V gene TRBV13 combines with J gene TRBJ1-2; D gene uncertain. Germline V gives CDR1 PRHDT, CDR2 FYEKMQ (reference sequence). The CDR3 contains 17 residues. V dropped 2 bases and J dropped 1 base, with 17 bases sitting between them. CDR3 protein: CASSLWCGLTFNYGYTF. The CDR3 coding sequence is TGTGCCAGCAGCTTATGGTGTGGCCTCACCTTTAACTATGGCTACACCTTC.

The chain joins TRBV5-6 to TRBJ2-2; D remains unclear. Germline V gene lookup returns CDR1 SGHDT and CDR2 YYEEEE. This CDR3 region has 16 residues. V gave up 1 base and J gave up 2 bases, with 12 bases separating them. In DNA, the CDR3 is TGTGCCAGCAGCTTGACCAAAGTAACCAACACCGGGGAGCTGTTTTTT. Its translation is CASSLTKVTNTGELFF.

This chain uses TRBV5-1 with TRBJ2-3; D call uncertain. V gave up 9 bases and J gave up 3 bases, with 2 bases separating them. The germline V gene encodes CDR1 SGHRS and CDR2 YFSETQ. The CDR3 sequence is 9 residues long. The CDR3, as DNA: TGCGCCACGACAGATACGCAGTATTTT. The encoded protein is CATTDTQYF.

V and J are TRBV6-1 and TRBJ1-1; 9 nucleotides align to TRBD1. Germline CDR1 and CDR2: MNHNS and SASEGT. With 6 bases clipped from V and 2 bases from J, the junction kept 4 bases outside the gene matches. The length of the CDR3 is 14 residues. The CDR3, as DNA: TGTGCCAGCAGCTGGACAGGGGTAAACACTGAAGCTTTCTTT. Its translation is CASSWTGVNTEAFF.

The rearrangement joins TRBV10-3 to TRBJ2-2; D may match TRBD1 or TRBD2 (6 bases each). This CDR3 is 13 amino acids long. The V end was cut by 11 bases, the J end by 0 bases, with 10 bases between. Looked up from germline, CDR1 is ENHRY and CDR2 is SYGVKD. CDR3 nucleotides: TGTGCCGCGGGGACACCGAACACCGGGGAGCTGTTTTTT. Protein sequence: CAAGTPNTGELFF.

The chain uses TRBV6-1 and TRBJ2-2; 10 bases align to TRBD2. CDR1 and CDR2 (germline): MNHNS, SASEGT. V dropped 7 bases and J dropped 6; count of bases not matched to a gene: 8. The CDR3 has 15 amino acids. The CDR3: CASTRAGGPPGELFF. The CDR3 region has the DNA TGTGCCAGCACCCGAGCGGGGGGGCCGCCCGGGGAGCTGTTTTTT.

The chain carries TRBV13 and TRBJ1-5; 7 nucleotides line up with TRBD1. Germline V gives CDR1 PRHDT, CDR2 FYEKMQ (reference sequence). V lost 3 bases and J lost 3; bases outside the gene matches: 5. CDR3 length: 15 amino acids. CDR3 coding DNA: TGTGCCAGCAGCTTTTCCGGGACAGACAATCAGCCCCAGCATTTT. It translates to CASSFSGTDNQPQHF.

The chain employs TRBV5-1 and TRBJ2-1, with TRBD2 matching over 11 bases. Trimming at V came to 2 bases and at J to 8 bases, leaving 6 bases not matched to a gene. The CDR3 length is 15 residues. Germline V gene data show CDR1 as SGHRS and CDR2 as YFSETQ. The DNA for the CDR3 is TGCGCCAGCAGCTTAATAGCGGGGGGGCGCCATGAGCAGTTCTTC. Translated: CASSLIAGGRHEQFF.

The chain uses TRBV5-4 and TRBJ2-1; D unclear. The CDR3 runs 15 residues. The V end was cut by 3 bases, the J end by 5 bases, with 15 bases between. In germline, CDR1 is SGHNT, CDR2 YYREEE (reference sequence). The CDR3 protein is CASSSVVVLDNEQFF. In nucleotides, the CDR3 is TGTGCCAGCAGCTCAGTCGTGGTCTTAGACAATGAGCAGTTCTTC. The full variable domain, with the rest looked up from reference TRBV5-4 and TRBJ2-1, is ETGVTQSPTHLIKTRGQQVTLRCSSQSGHNTVSWYQQALGQGPQFIFQYYREEENGRGNFPPRFSGLQFPNYSSELNVNALELDDSALYLCASSSVVVLDNEQFFGPGTRLTVL.

This chain connects TRBV28 to TRBJ1-1, with 9 positions matching TRBD1. Germline V gene sequence: CDR1 MDHEN, CDR2 SYDVKM. Trimming removed 9 bases from V and 1 base from J; junction bases left unmatched: 15. This CDR3 has 17 amino acids. The CDR3 region is CARGRVDPGQGNTEAFF. CDR3 coding DNA: TGTGCCAGGGGGCGTGTAGATCCGGGACAGGGGAACACTGAAGCTTTCTTT.

The chain employs TRBV4-1 and TRBJ2-1; either TRBD1 or TRBD2 may fit D (6 bases each). The length of the CDR3 is 18 residues. V was clipped by 5 bases and J by 0 bases, with 20 bases between them. Germline lookup yields CDR1 MGHRA and CDR2 YSYEKL. This CDR3 is CASSFLPGATYSYNEQFF. The CDR3 DNA is TGCGCCAGCAGCTTCCTCCCGGGGGCCACCTACTCCTACAATGAGCAGTTCTTC.

This clone is a singleton in its sample. This chain uses TRBV7-6 with TRBJ1-2; 8 bases agree with TRBD1. The germline V gene encodes CDR1 SGHVS and CDR2 FNYEAQ. There are 13 residues in the CDR3. The V segment lost 5 bases and the J segment 6 bases; nucleotides outside the gene matches: 5. In DNA form, the CDR3 reads TGTGCCAGCAGCCCACAGGGGGGAGATGGCTACACCTTC. Its protein is CASSPQGGDGYTF.

The chain uses TRBV4-1 and TRBJ2-3, with a tentative D call TRBD2 (6 bases). The V gene lost 4 bases and the J gene lost 0 bases, with 8 bases spanning the gap. Germline V gives CDR1 MGHRA, CDR2 YSYEKL. The CDR3 extends over 14 amino acids. The CDR3 loop reads CASSLGTSTDTQYF. The CDR3 region has the DNA TGCGCCAGCAGCCTAGGGACTAGCACAGATACGCAGTATTTT.

The rearrangement links TRBV7-9 to TRBJ1-1, with TRBD1 as a possible D gene (5 bases). Germline CDR1 reads SEHNR; CDR2 reads FQNEAQ (reference sequence). V dropped 0 bases and J dropped 11 bases, with 16 bases sitting between them. The CDR3 spans 14 residues. The CDR3 DNA reads TGTGCCAGCAGCTTAGCAGGTAGGGGAGACAAGGCTTTCTTT. This gives the protein CASSLAGRGDKAFF.

This chain connects TRBV7-9 to TRBJ2-1; D possibly corresponds to TRBD2 (5 bases). CDR1 is SEHNR and CDR2 is FQNEAQ in the germline V gene (reference sequence). V lost 2 bases to trimming and J lost 9 bases, with 11 bases between them. The CDR3 has 13 amino acids. CDR3 coding DNA: TGTGCCAGCAGCTTATGGGGAGACGGTGAGCAGTTCTTC. It yields the protein CASSLWGDGEQFF.

The table lists this clone with a few counts. This chain uses TRBV29-1 with TRBJ1-1; TRBD1 aligns across 11 bases. Unmatched junction bases numbered 5, after V lost 6 bases and J lost 5 bases. The CDR3 contains 13 residues. CDR1 is SQVTM, CDR2 ANQGSEA, per germline. The CDR3 DNA reads TGCAGCGTGGCGGACAGGGGGCCTACTGAAGCTTTCTTT. Amino acid sequence: CSVADRGPTEAFF.

The genes are TRBV7-2 and TRBJ1-1; tentatively, D is TRBD1 (5 bases). The ends were cut back, 4 bases at V and 1 base at J, with 13 bases in the middle. CDR3 length: 15 amino acids. Per germline, CDR1 SGHTA and CDR2 FQGNSA. The CDR3 here is CASSSKTTGNTEAFF. The CDR3 DNA sequence: TGTGCCAGCAGCTCCAAAACCACAGGGAACACTGAAGCTTTCTTT. Using reference TRBV7-2 and TRBJ1-1 for the parts outside the CDR3, the full variable domain is GAGVSQSPSNKVTEKGKDVELRCDPISGHTALYWYRQSLGQGLEFLIYFQGNSAPDKSGLPSDRFSAERTGGSVSTLTIQRTQQEDSAVYLCASSSKTTGNTEAFFGQGTRLTVV.

The chain couples TRBV30 to TRBJ2-2; 12 nucleotides match TRBD1. The V gene's germline CDR1 is GTSNPN and CDR2 SVGIG (reference sequence). This CDR3 is 17 amino acids long. Germline trimming cut 5 bases from V and 7 bases from J; bases unmatched to any gene: 14. CDR3 DNA: TGTGCCTGGGCCCCGTTAGGGGACAGGGGGCGAGTCGGGGAGCTGTTTTTT. Translating gives CAWAPLGDRGRVGELFF.

The chain links TRBV19 to TRBJ1-2; no firm D call. The CDR3 is 15 residues long. Trimming stripped 2 bases from V and 4 bases from J, with 14 bases between. Germline CDR1 and CDR2: LNHDA and SQIVND (reference sequence). DNA for the CDR3: TGTGCCAGTAGTATACCCTGGACGGGTCCCTATGGCTACACCTTC. Its protein is CASSIPWTGPYGYTF.

This clone was counted between two and nine times. The genes are TRBV19 and TRBJ2-7, with TRBD1 matching 9 bases. In germline, CDR1 is LNHDA, CDR2 SQIVND (reference sequence). The CDR3 consists of 14 residues. The V and J ends lost 6 bases and 1 base, in that order; junction bases with no gene match: 4. The CDR3 DNA follows: TGTGCCAGTAGGCGACAGGGGGGATCCTACGAGCAGTACTTC. Its translation: CASRRQGGSYEQYF. The full variable domain, in which reference TRBV19 and TRBJ2-7 provide the parts outside the CDR3, is DGGITQSPKYLFRKEGQNVTLSCEQNLNHDAMYWYRQDPGQGLRLIYYSQIVNDFQKGDIAEGYSVSREKKESFPLTVTSAQKNPTAFYLCASRRQGGSYEQYFGPGTRLTVT.

The chain couples TRBV15 to TRBJ2-1; D remains unclear. The CDR3 extends over 13 amino acids. V lost 2 bases to trimming and J lost 8 bases, with 10 bases between them. Germline CDR1 reads LNHNV; CDR2 reads YYDKDF (reference sequence). CDR3 protein: CATSRPLLDEQFF. The CDR3 DNA follows: TGTGCCACCAGCAGACCCCTATTGGATGAGCAGTTCTTC.

The rearrangement uses TRBV4-2 and TRBJ2-7; perhaps TRBD2 as D (5 bases). Trimming pared 5 bases from V and 2 bases from J, leaving 13 bases between. This CDR3 comprises 14 residues. Germline assignment: CDR1 LGHNA and CDR2 YNFKEQ. This CDR3 reads CASSVEGFPYEQYF. The CDR3, as DNA: TGTGCCAGCAGCGTAGAGGGATTTCCCTACGAGCAGTACTTC.

The rearrangement joins TRBV29-1 to TRBJ1-2; maybe TRBD1 (6 bases). Trimming took off 3 bases at V and 6 bases at J, with 14 bases between the two ends. Per germline, CDR1 SQVTM and CDR2 ANQGSEA. The CDR3 covers 13 residues. CDR3 in DNA: TGCAGCGTTGACGGGGGGCCTACCCATGGCTACACCTTC. This translates into CSVDGGPTHGYTF. Together with reference TRBV29-1 and TRBJ1-2, the CDR3 gives the full variable domain: SAVISQKPSRDICQRGTSLTIQCQVDSQVTMMFWYRQQPGQSLTLIATANQGSEATYESGFVIDKFPISRPNLTFSTLTVSNMSPEDSSIYLCSVDGGPTHGYTFGSGTRLTVV.